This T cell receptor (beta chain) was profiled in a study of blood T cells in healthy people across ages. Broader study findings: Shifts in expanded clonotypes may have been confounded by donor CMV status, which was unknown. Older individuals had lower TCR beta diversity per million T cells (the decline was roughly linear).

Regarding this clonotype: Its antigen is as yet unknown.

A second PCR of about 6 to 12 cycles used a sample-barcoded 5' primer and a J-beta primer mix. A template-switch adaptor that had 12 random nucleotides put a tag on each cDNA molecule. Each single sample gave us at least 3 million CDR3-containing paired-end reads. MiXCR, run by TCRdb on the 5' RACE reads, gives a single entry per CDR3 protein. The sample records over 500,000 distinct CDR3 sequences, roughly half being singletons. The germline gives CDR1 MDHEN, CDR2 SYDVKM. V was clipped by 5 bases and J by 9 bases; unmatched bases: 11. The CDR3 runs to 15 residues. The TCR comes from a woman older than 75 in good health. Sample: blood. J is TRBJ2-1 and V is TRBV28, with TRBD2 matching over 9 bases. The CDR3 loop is CASSLVTPAGGEQFF. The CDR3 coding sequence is TGTGCCAGCAGTCTCGTGACACCAGCGGGAGGTGAGCAGTTCTTC. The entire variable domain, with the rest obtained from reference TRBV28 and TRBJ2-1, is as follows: DVKVTQSSRYLVKRTGEKVFLECVQDMDHENMFWYRQDPGLGLRLIYFSYDVKMKEKGDIPEGYSVSREKKERFSLILESASTNQTSMYLCASSLVTPAGGEQFFGPGTRLTVL.